This entry lists 27 T cell receptor beta chains sequenced from one sample in a study of blood T cell repertoires in COVID-19. Profiling relied on immunoSEQ multiplex PCR, and the TCRdb table lists in-frame clones only, not all of them. The sample holds about 110,000 clones, less than 80% seen once. Sequencing used peripheral blood. The receptor set was obtained from an elderly man with COVID-19, enrolled during active disease.

V usage is TRBV7-6 and J usage is TRBJ2-5; 9 bases map to TRBD2. The germline CDR1 and CDR2 sequences are SGHVS and FNYEAQ. The CDR3 sequence is 15 residues long. V trimming: 5 bases; J trimming: 5 bases; junction bases outside the gene matches: 9. As DNA, the CDR3 is TGTGCCAGCAGCCGAAGAGCGGGAGGCGGTGAGACCCAGTACTTC. This sequence encodes CASSRRAGGGETQYF. Based on the CDR3 plus reference TRBV7-6 and TRBJ2-5, the full variable domain is GAGVSQSPRYKVTKRGQDVALRCDPISGHVSLYWYRQALGQGPEFLTYFNYEAQQDKSGLPNDRFSAERPEGSISTLTIQRTEQRDSAMYRCASSRRAGGGETQYFGPGTRLLVL.

This rearrangement joins TRBV27 to TRBJ1-5; 7 bases are a match to TRBD1. Germline loops: CDR1 MNHEY, CDR2 SMNVEV (reference sequence). The CDR3 length is 16 residues. With V trimmed by 3 bases and J by 7 bases, 12 bases remained unmatched. CDR3 residues: CASSFIHRGLRQPQHF. DNA for the CDR3: TGTGCCAGCAGTTTCATACACAGGGGTCTACGCCAGCCCCAGCATTTT.

J is TRBJ1-6 and V is TRBV19; D not resolved. Germline CDR1 reads LNHDA; CDR2 reads SQIVND (reference sequence). The CDR3 is made up of 16 amino acids. With 7 bases removed from V and 3 bases from J, the gap between germline ends came to 16 bases. The CDR3 protein is CASKRSLNLYNSPLHF. The CDR3 DNA reads as TGTGCCAGTAAGAGATCCCTGAACCTCTATAATTCACCCCTCCACTTT. The full variable domain, rest sourced from reference TRBV19 and TRBJ1-6, is DGGITQSPKYLFRKEGQNVTLSCEQNLNHDAMYWYRQDPGQGLRLIYYSQIVNDFQKGDIAEGYSVSREKKESFPLTVTSAQKNPTAFYLCASKRSLNLYNSPLHFGNGTRLTVT.

CDR3 amino acids: CATSRDRPGTSGIPTDTQYF. As DNA, the CDR3 is TGTGCCACCAGCAGAGACCGACCCGGGACTAGCGGGATCCCGACAGATACGCAGTATTTT. The chain employs TRBV15 and TRBJ2-3; 13 positions match TRBD2. The V segment lost 0 bases and the J segment 3 bases; nucleotides outside the gene matches: 12. This CDR3 contains 20 residues. The germline V gene has CDR1 LNHNV and CDR2 YYDKDF (reference sequence).

The chain recombines TRBV19 with TRBJ2-1; D unclear. CDR1 LNHDA and CDR2 SQIVND come from the germline V gene (reference sequence). The ends were cut back, 6 bases at V and 0 bases at J, with 12 bases in the middle. The CDR3 sequence is 15 residues long. CDR3 nucleotides: TGTGCCAGTAGCACGATTACAAACTCCTACAATGAGCAGTTCTTC. Amino acid sequence: CASSTITNSYNEQFF.

CDR3 bases: TGTGCCATCAGTGAAGGGAGCTCCTACGAGCAGTACTTC. Its protein product is CAISEGSSYEQYF. The V call is TRBV10-3, the J call TRBJ2-7, with D possibly TRBD2 on 5 matching bases. This CDR3 has 13 residues. With 3 bases removed from V and 0 bases from J, the gap between germline ends came to 6 bases. Germline V gene lookup returns CDR1 ENHRY and CDR2 SYGVKD.

The chain uses TRBV10-3 and TRBJ2-7; weak D call: TRBD2 (5 bases). The V gene's germline CDR1 is ENHRY and CDR2 SYGVKD. The length of the CDR3 is 14 residues. V was shortened by 6 bases and J by 7 bases, with 19 bases between the two germline ends. The CDR3 loop is CAIRSSASPLEQYF. The CDR3 nucleotides are TGTGCCATCAGAAGTAGCGCCTCCCCCCTAGAGCAGTACTTC.

The rearrangement links TRBV6-5 to TRBJ1-1; 7 nucleotides line up with TRBD1. There are 13 residues in the CDR3. The J segment lost 3 bases and the V segment lost 6 bases, leaving 4 bases of the junction unmatched. Germline CDR1 is MNHEY and CDR2 is SVGAGI. In DNA form, the CDR3 reads TGTGCCAGCAGGGACAGGTTTGACACTGAAGCTTTCTTT. The encoded protein is CASRDRFDTEAFF.

The chain employs TRBV6-6 and TRBJ2-1; maybe TRBD1 (6 bases). The CDR3 is made up of 16 amino acids. V lost 7 bases, J lost 4 bases, and 20 bases lay in between. Per germline, CDR1 MNHNY and CDR2 SVGAGI (reference sequence). DNA of the CDR3: TGTGCCAGCACCTCATCAGGGGTATCGGGGTACAATGAGCAGTTCTTC. Its translation is CASTSSGVSGYNEQFF.

This clone was detected only once. The chain couples TRBV6-5 to TRBJ1-2, with D perhaps TRBD1 (5 bases). Deletions cut 3 bases from V and 4 bases from J, with 15 bases between. The CDR3 has 15 residues. Germline lookup yields CDR1 MNHEY and CDR2 SVGAGI. The CDR3 spells CASSYTRQLVYGYTF. As DNA, the CDR3 is TGTGCCAGCAGTTATACTCGACAGTTAGTCTATGGCTACACCTTC.

This clone showed up just once. V and J are TRBV21-1 and TRBJ2-5; TRBD1 is taken as the D call from the table, unchecked against the DNA. TRBV21-1 has pseudogene status. The CDR3 contains 15 residues. The CDR3 DNA is TGTGCCAGCAGCAAACAGGGGGCAGGGTTGGAGACCCAGTACTTC. It yields the protein CASSKQGAGLETQYF.

V usage is TRBV27 and J usage is TRBJ2-3, with 10 bases identical to TRBD2. The germline V gene encodes CDR1 MNHEY and CDR2 SMNVEV (reference sequence). This CDR3 has 16 residues. V lost 4 bases to trimming and J lost 1 base; unmatched junction nucleotides: 5. This CDR3 reads CASSSPAGGGTDTQYF. CDR3 bases: TGTGCCAGCAGTTCCCCAGCGGGAGGGGGCACAGATACGCAGTATTTT.

V gene TRBV4-1 combines with J gene TRBJ2-1, with unresolved D. CDR1 and CDR2 from the germline V gene are MGHRA and YSYEKL. The CDR3 has 17 amino acids. Trimming shortened V by 0 bases and J by 4 bases, and 16 bases separated the two germline ends. DNA of the CDR3: TGCGCCAGCAGCCAAGATCATAAGCGCTTCCTTTACAATGAGCAGTTCTTC. Amino acids: CASSQDHKRFLYNEQFF.

The gene calls are TRBV19 and TRBJ2-3; TRBD1 matches 7 bases. Germline V gives CDR1 LNHDA, CDR2 SQIVND (reference sequence). Trimming at V came to 10 bases and at J to 0 bases, leaving 10 bases not matched to a gene. CDR3 length: 15 amino acids. The CDR3 sequence: CATKQGSPSTDTQYF. The CDR3 nucleotides are TGTGCCACTAAACAGGGGTCCCCTAGCACAGATACGCAGTATTTT.

This chain links TRBV4-2 with TRBJ1-4; weak D call: TRBD1 (6 bases). V was pared by 0 bases and J by 2 bases, with 7 bases between. Germline CDR1 reads LGHNA; CDR2 reads YNFKEQ. CDR3 size: 15 residues. The CDR3 loop is CASSQEGATNEKLFF. CDR3 DNA: TGTGCCAGCAGCCAAGAGGGGGCTACTAATGAAAAACTGTTTTTT.

The chain is built from TRBV7-3 and TRBJ2-3, with D hard to call. V was cut by 6 bases and J by 3 bases, with 16 bases left in between. The CDR3 length is 15 residues. Germline V gives CDR1 SGHTA, CDR2 FQGTGA. The DNA for the CDR3 is TGTGCCAGCAGTCCCGGCGGAGCTTTGACAGATACGCAGTATTTT. This encodes CASSPGGALTDTQYF.

The genes are TRBV2 and TRBJ1-2, with 8 bases fitting TRBD1. After removal of 4 bases from V and 7 bases from J, the junction contained 17 bases not matched to a gene. The CDR3 is made up of 17 amino acids. Germline CDR1 is SNHLY and CDR2 is FYNNEI. The CDR3 sequence: CASSAADRATLFAGYTF. CDR3 nucleotides: TGTGCCAGCAGTGCCGCGGACAGGGCTACCCTCTTTGCTGGCTACACCTTC.

The chain carries TRBV28 and TRBJ1-5, with D uncertain. Germline-derived CDR1 and CDR2 are MDHEN and SYDVKM. The CDR3 loop spans 14 amino acids. Trimming stripped 2 bases from V and 3 bases from J, with 8 bases between. The CDR3 here is CASSLVSLNQPQHF. CDR3 nucleotides: TGTGCCAGCAGTTTAGTCTCTCTCAATCAGCCCCAGCATTTT.

This clone has just a few counts. The chain employs TRBV18 and TRBJ1-1; a possible D gene is TRBD1 (5 bases). Trimming left V 1 base short and J 3 bases short, with 9 bases between. Germline CDR1 KGHSH, CDR2 LQKENI. The CDR3 has 14 amino acids. This CDR3 reads CASSPLLGDTEAFF. The CDR3 nucleotides are TGTGCCAGCTCACCACTTCTAGGGGACACTGAAGCTTTCTTT. The whole variable domain, remainder taken from reference TRBV18 and TRBJ1-1, is NAGVMQNPRHLVRRRGQEARLRCSPMKGHSHVYWYRQLPEEGLKFMVYLQKENIIDESGMPKERFSAEFPKEGPSILRIQQVVRGDSAAYFCASSPLLGDTEAFFGQGTRLTVV.

The gene calls are TRBV5-6 and TRBJ2-4, with 10 bases aligning to TRBD2. The CDR3 is 17 amino acids. Germline lookup yields CDR1 SGHDT and CDR2 YYEEEE. The junction had 9 bases not matched to a gene; V was cut back by 3 bases and J by 3 bases. The CDR3, as DNA: TGTGCCAGCAGCTCCATCAGAGCGGGAGGGGTCAAAAACATTCAGTACTTC. Translating it yields CASSSIRAGGVKNIQYF.

CDR3: CASSSWTGPYEQYF. The CDR3 nucleotides read TGTGCCAGCAGCTCCTGGACAGGACCCTACGAGCAGTACTTC. V is TRBV3-1 (or the pseudogene TRBV3-2) and J is TRBJ2-7, with 7 bases aligning to TRBD1. Germline V gene sequence: CDR1 LGHDT, CDR2 YNNKEL (reference sequence). The ends lost 5 bases at V and 2 bases at J; junction bases unmatched: 6. The CDR3 sequence is 14 residues long.

The V gene is TRBV7-3, the J gene TRBJ2-1; D call uncertain. CDR1 SGHTA and CDR2 FQGTGA come from the germline V gene. The CDR3 has 14 amino acids. Trimming cost V 5 bases and J 0 bases, with 8 bases left between them. CDR3: CASSKTGSYNEQFF. Here the CDR3 DNA reads TGTGCCAGCAGCAAGACTGGCTCCTACAATGAGCAGTTCTTC.

In its sample, this clone was seen once. The chain recombines TRBV5-5 with TRBJ2-2; D remains unclear. The CDR3 extends over 14 amino acids. Deletions cut 4 bases from V and 4 bases from J, with 11 bases between. The germline CDR1 and CDR2 sequences are SGHKS and YYEKEE (reference sequence). CDR3 sequence: CASSVSSATGELFF. The CDR3 coding sequence is TGTGCCAGCAGCGTCTCTAGTGCCACCGGGGAGCTGTTTTTT.

The V call is TRBV13, the J call TRBJ2-7, with a weak D call TRBD2 (5 bases). Trimming left V 3 bases short and J 3 bases short, with 9 bases between. CDR1 is PRHDT and CDR2 is FYEKMQ in the germline V gene (reference sequence). The CDR3 sequence is 13 residues long. CDR3 sequence (DNA): TGTGCCAGCAGCTTTCGACTAAACTACGAGCAGTACTTC. Protein: CASSFRLNYEQYF.

This clone was seen only a few times. The chain recombines TRBV28 with TRBJ1-5, with 8 positions matching TRBD1. This CDR3 has 14 amino acids. The V segment lost 6 bases and the J segment 7 bases; nucleotides outside the gene matches: 8. Per germline, CDR1 MDHEN and CDR2 SYDVKM. This chain's CDR3 is CASSKPDRAQPQHF. In DNA form, the CDR3 reads TGTGCCAGCAGCAAACCGGACAGGGCCCAGCCCCAGCATTTT.

The chain is built from TRBV6-5 and TRBJ2-7; D perhaps matches TRBD2 (5 bases). Trimming stripped 3 bases from V and 6 bases from J, with 15 bases between. CDR3 length: 14 amino acids. The germline gives CDR1 MNHEY, CDR2 SVGAGI. The CDR3 protein is CASSYSPGLVEQYF. The CDR3 region has the DNA TGTGCCAGCAGTTATAGTCCGGGGTTGGTCGAGCAGTACTTC.

This clone was seen only a few times. The chain has TRBV27 and TRBJ2-1; 10 bases align to TRBD2. The CDR3 length is 15 residues. Germline-derived CDR1 and CDR2 are MNHEY and SMNVEV (reference sequence). Germline trimming cut 2 bases from V and 5 bases from J; bases unmatched to any gene: 3. The CDR3 loop is CASSLRLAGHNEQFF. For the CDR3, the DNA is TGTGCCAGCAGTTTAAGACTAGCGGGCCACAATGAGCAGTTCTTC.